This entry features one TCR beta chain sequence. Its cognate antigen is unknown. This specimen comes from a study of cytomegalovirus exposure and HLA in healthy donors. About the research overall: In a previous analysis, approximately 110 million unique TCR beta sequences were found from roughly 180 million T cells. The Caucasian-associated ancestry cluster held 80% to 90% of under 450 genotyped donors. Study results and caveats: Fewer N-insertions (relative to the 666-donor mean) were reportedly seen in an Asian-associated ancestry cluster in a later analysis.

The ends were cut back, 2 bases at V and 4 bases at J, with 8 bases in the middle. CDR1 is LGHNA, CDR2 YSLEER, per germline. This CDR3 spans 13 amino acids. The PCR used 60 Vbeta and 13 Jbeta primers. The repertoire was sequenced with immunoSEQ multiplex PCR; TCRdb's copy has only in-frame clones and lacks some. The sample has around 65,000 clones; about 63% are singletons. The source is a man in his forties in good health and CMV-seropositive. The rearrangement links TRBV4-3 to TRBJ1-2; possible D gene TRBD1, 5 bases. Material: PBMCs. The CDR3 is CASSQTGFYGYTF. The CDR3 coding sequence is TGCGCCAGCAGCCAAACAGGCTTCTATGGCTACACCTTC.